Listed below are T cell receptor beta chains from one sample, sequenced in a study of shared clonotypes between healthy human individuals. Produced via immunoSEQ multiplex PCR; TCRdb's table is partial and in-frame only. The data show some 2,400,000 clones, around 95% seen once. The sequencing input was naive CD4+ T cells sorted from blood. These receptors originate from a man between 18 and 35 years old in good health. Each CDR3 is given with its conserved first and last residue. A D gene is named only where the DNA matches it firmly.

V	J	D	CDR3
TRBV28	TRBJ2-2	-	CASSLEGNGELFF
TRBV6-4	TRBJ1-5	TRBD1	CASSEMGQANQPQHF
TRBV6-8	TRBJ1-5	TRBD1	CASSYSRPRRDSRREPQHF
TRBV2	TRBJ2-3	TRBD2	CASSEASLAGRMYF
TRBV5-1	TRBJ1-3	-	CASSLGHSLPHSGNTIYF
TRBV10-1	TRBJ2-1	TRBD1	CASSLTGKGEQFF
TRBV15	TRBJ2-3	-	CATRNPGGQPDTQYF
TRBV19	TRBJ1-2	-	CASSYPSPLTGYTF
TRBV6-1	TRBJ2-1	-	CASSEGSYNEQFF
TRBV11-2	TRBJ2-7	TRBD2	CASSLGIAGAYEQYF
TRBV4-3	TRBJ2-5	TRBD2	CASSPIAGGPQETQYF
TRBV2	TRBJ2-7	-	CASSLDSSYEQYF
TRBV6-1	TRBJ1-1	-	CASSNARGADTEAFF
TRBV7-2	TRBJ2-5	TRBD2	CASSFSGGATETQYF
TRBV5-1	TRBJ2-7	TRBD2	CASSLATSGTAEQYF
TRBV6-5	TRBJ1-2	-	CASSRGLNYGYTF
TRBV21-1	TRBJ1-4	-	CASSGGAGSEKLFF
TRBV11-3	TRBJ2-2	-	CASSLTNTGELFF
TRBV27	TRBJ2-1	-	CASSNVGLTYNEQFF
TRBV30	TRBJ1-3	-	CAWMALGNTIYF
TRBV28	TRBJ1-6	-	CATSVGTYNSPLHF
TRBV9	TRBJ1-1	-	CASSVGGPTEAFF
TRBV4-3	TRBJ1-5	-	CASSQDYPRGQPQHF
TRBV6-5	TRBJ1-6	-	CASSYPGTATLHF
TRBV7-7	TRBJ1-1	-	CASSWTPNTEAFF
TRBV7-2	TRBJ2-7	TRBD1	CASSSVPGQGYEQYF
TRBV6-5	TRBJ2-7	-	CASSPRPEAEQYF
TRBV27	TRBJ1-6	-	CASCFGAFSPLHF
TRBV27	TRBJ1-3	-	CASKAGTAGNTIYF
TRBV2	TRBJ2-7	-	CASSRLGFGGTLPYEQYF
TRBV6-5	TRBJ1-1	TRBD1	CASSSTGGKAFF
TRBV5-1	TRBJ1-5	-	CASSSQGSGNQPQHF
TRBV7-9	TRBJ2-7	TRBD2	CASSLEGGPWGEQYF
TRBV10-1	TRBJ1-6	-	CASSEVNNSPLHF
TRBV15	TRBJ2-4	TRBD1	CATSRLDRESDIQYF
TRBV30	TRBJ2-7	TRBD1	CAWSVLRGRLYEQYF
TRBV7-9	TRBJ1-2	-	CASRLTGYGYTF
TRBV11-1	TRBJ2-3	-	CASSLEAHSTDTQYF
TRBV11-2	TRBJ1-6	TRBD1	CASSLQGASPLHF
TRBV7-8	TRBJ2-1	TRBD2	CASSLLGLAGTYNEQFF
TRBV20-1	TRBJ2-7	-	CSAPGGYEQYF
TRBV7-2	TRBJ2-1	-	CASSFGPSDEQFF
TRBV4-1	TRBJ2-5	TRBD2	CASSQDSGGLYAETQYF
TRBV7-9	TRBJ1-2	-	CASSLVSVQGDRGDTF
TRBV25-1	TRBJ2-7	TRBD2	CASSPERGVSYEQYF
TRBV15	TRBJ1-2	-	CATTSGLSNYGYTF
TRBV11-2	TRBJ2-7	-	CASSLGPPAYEQYF
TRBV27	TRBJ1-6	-	CASSHQNRIPNSPLHF
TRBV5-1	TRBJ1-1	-	CASSLVDWGNTEAFF
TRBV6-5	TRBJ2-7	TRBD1	CASYPRDRGCEQYF